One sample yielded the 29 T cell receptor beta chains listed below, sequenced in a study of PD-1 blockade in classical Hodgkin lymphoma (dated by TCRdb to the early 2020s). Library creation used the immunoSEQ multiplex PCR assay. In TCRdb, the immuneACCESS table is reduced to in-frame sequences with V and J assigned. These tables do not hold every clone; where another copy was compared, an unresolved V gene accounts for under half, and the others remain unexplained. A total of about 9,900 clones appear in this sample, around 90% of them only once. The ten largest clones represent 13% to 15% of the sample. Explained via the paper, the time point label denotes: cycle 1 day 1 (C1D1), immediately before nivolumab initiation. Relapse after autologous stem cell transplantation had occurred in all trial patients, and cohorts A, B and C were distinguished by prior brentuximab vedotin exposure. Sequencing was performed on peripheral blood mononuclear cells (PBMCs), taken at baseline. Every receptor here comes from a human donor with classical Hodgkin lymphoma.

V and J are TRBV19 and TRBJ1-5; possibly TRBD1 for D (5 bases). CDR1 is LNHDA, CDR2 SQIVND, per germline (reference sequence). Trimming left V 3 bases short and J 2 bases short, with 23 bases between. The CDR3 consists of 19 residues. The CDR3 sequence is CASSIQDGLQARGNQPQHF. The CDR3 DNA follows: TGTGCCAGTAGTATCCAGGACGGGCTACAGGCAAGAGGCAATCAGCCCCAGCATTTT.

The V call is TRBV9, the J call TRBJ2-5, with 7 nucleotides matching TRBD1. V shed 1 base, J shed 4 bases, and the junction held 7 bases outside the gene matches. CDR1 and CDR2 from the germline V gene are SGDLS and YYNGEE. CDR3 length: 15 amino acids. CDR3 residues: CASSVSPTGRETQYF. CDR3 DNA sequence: TGTGCCAGCAGCGTATCCCCGACAGGGCGAGAGACCCAGTACTTC.

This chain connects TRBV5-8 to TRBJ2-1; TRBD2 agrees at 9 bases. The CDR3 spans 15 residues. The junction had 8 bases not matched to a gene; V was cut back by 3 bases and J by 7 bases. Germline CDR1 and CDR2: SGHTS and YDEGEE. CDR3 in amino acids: CASSWGSGSSNEQFF. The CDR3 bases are TGTGCCAGCAGCTGGGGTAGCGGGAGCTCGAATGAGCAGTTCTTC.

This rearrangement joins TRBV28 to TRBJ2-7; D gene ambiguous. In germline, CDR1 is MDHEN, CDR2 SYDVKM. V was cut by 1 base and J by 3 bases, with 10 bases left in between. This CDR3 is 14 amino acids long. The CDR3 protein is CASSLYEGFYEQYF. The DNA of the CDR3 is TGTGCCAGCAGTTTATATGAAGGGTTCTACGAGCAGTACTTC.

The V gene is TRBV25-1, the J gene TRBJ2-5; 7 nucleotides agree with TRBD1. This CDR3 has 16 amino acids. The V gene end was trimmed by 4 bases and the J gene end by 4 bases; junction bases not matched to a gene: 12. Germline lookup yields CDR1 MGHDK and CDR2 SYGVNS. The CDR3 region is CASSGLIQGSTETQYF. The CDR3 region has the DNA TGTGCCAGCAGTGGATTAATACAGGGGTCTACAGAGACCCAGTACTTC.

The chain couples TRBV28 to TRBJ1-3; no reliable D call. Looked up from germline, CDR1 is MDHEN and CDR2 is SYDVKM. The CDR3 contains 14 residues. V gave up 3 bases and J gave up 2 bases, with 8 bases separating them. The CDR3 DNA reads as TGTGCCAGCAGTTTGGGCAGGACTGGAAACACCATATATTTT. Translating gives CASSLGRTGNTIYF.

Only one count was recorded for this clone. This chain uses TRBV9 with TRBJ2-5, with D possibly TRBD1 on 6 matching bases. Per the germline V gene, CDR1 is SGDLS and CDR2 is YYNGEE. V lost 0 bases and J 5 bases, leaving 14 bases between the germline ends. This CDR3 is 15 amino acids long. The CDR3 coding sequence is TGTGCCAGCAGCGTAGGAAACGGTAGGGGGGAGACCCAGTACTTC. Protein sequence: CASSVGNGRGETQYF.

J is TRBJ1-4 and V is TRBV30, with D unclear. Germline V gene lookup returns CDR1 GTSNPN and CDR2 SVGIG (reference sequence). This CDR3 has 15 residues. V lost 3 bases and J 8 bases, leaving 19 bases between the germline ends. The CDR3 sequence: CAWRRTRLGGEKLFF. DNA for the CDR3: TGTGCCTGGAGGAGAACCCGACTCGGAGGAGAAAAACTGTTTTTT.

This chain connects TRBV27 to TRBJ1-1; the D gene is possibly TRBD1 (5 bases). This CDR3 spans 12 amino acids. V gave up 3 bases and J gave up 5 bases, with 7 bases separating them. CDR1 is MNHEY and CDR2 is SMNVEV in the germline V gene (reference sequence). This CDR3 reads CASSLRGTEAFF. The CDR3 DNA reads TGTGCCAGCAGTTTGCGGGGGACTGAAGCTTTCTTT.

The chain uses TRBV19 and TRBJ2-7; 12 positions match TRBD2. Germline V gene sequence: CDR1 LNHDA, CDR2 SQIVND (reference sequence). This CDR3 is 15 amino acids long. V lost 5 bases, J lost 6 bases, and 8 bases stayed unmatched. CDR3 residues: CASSLLLAGGVEQYF. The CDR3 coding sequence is TGTGCCAGTAGTCTCCTTCTAGCGGGAGGGGTCGAGCAGTACTTC.

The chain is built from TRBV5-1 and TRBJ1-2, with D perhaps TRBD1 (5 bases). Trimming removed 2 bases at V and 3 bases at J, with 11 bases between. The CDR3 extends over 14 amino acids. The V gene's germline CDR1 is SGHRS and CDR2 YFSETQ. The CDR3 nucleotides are TGCGCCAGCAGCTTTTTCCAGGGAGACTATGGCTACACCTTC. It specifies CASSFFQGDYGYTF.

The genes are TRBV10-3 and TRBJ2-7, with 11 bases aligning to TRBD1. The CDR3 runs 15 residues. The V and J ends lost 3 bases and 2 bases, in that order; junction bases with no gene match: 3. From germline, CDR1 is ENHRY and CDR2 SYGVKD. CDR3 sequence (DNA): TGTGCCATCAGTGATCGGGACAGGGGGACCTACGAGCAGTACTTC. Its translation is CAISDRDRGTYEQYF.

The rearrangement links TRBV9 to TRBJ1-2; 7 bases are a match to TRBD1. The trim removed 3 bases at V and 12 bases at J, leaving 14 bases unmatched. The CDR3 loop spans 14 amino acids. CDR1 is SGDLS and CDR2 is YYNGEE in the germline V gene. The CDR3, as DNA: TGTGCCAGCAGCGCGAGACAGGGCCCCCTCGGTCACACCTTC. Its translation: CASSARQGPLGHTF.

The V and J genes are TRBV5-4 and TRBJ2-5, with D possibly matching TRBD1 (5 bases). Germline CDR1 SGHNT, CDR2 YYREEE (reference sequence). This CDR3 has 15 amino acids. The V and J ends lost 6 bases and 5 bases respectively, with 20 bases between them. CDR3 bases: TGTGCCAGCACCGTTAAGACAGTACGAGGCGAGACCCAGTACTTC. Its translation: CASTVKTVRGETQYF.

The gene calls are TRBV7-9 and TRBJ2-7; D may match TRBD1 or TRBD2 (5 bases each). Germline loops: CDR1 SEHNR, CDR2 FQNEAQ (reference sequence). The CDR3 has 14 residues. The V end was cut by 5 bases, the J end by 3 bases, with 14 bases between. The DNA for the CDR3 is TGTGCCAGCAGCAACCGGGACCCCGACTACGAGCAGTACTTC. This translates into CASSNRDPDYEQYF. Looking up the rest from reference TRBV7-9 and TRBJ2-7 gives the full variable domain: DTGVSQNPRHKITKRGQNVTFRCDPISEHNRLYWYRQTLGQGPEFLTYFQNEAQLEKSRLLSDRFSAERPKGSFSTLEIQRTEQGDSAMYLCASSNRDPDYEQYFGPGTRLTVT.

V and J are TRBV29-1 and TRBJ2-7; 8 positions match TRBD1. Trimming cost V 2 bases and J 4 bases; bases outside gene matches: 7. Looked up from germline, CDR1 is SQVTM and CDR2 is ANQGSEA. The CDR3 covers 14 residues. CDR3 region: CSVENAGGGYEQYF. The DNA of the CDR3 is TGCAGCGTTGAAAACGCAGGGGGCGGGTACGAGCAGTACTTC.

The CDR3 sequence: CASSLFSPTGNEQFF. CDR3 DNA sequence: TGTGCCAGCAGCTTATTTAGCCCGACGGGTAATGAGCAGTTCTTC. The V and J genes are TRBV7-3 and TRBJ2-1; no reliable D call. Between the trimmed V and J ends, which lost 2 bases and 7 bases, there was a span of 15 bases. Germline V gene lookup returns CDR1 SGHTA and CDR2 FQGTGA. This CDR3 is 15 amino acids long.

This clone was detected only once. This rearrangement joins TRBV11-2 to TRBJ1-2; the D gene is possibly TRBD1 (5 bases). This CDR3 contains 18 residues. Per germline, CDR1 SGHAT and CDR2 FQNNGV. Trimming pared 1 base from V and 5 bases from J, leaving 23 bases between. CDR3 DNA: TGTGCCAGCAGCTTAGTAGGGCCAGGGTTGGGGCCTGGATATGGCTACACCTTC. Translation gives CASSLVGPGLGPGYGYTF.

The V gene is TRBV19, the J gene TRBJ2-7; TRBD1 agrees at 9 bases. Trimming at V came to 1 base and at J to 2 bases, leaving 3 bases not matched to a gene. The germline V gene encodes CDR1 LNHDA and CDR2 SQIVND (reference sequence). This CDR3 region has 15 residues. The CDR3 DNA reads TGTGCCAGTAGTATAGGGACAGGGGTACCCTACGAGCAGTACTTC. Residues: CASSIGTGVPYEQYF.

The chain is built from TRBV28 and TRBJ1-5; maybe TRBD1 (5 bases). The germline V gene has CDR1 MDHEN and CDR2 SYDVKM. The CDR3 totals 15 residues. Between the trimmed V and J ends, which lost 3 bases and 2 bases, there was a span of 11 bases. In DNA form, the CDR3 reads TGTGCCAGCAGTTTCGTAGGGGCCGGCAATCAGCCCCAGCATTTT. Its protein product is CASSFVGAGNQPQHF. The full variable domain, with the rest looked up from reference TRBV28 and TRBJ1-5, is DVKVTQSSRYLVKRTGEKVFLECVQDMDHENMFWYRQDPGLGLRLIYFSYDVKMKEKGDIPEGYSVSREKKERFSLILESASTNQTSMYLCASSFVGAGNQPQHFGDGTRLSIL.

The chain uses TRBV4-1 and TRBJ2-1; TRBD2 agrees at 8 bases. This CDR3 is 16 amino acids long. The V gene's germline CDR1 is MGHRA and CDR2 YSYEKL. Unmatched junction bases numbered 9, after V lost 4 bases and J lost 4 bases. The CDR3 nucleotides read TGCGCCAGCAGCCGACTCCTAAGCGGGAGATACAATGAGCAGTTCTTC. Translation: CASSRLLSGRYNEQFF.

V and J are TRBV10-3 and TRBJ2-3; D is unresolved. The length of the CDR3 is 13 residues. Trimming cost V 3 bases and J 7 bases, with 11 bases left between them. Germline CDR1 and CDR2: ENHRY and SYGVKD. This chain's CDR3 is CAISDIPGNTQYF. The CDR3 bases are TGTGCCATCAGTGACATCCCTGGAAATACGCAGTATTTT.

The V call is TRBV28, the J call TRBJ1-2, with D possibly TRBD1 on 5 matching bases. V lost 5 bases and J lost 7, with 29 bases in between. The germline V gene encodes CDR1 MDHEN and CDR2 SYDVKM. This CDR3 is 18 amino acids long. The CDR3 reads CASSNRAGFRMSVGGYTF. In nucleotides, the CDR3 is TGTGCCAGCAGTAACCGCGCAGGGTTTCGTATGTCTGTTGGTGGCTACACCTTC.

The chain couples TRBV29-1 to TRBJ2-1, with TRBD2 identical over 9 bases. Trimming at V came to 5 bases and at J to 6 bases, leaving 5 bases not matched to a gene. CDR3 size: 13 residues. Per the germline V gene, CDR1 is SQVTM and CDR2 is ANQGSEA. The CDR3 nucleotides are TGCAGCGTTTCTAGCGGGAAAGCCAATGAGCAGTTCTTC. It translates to CSVSSGKANEQFF.

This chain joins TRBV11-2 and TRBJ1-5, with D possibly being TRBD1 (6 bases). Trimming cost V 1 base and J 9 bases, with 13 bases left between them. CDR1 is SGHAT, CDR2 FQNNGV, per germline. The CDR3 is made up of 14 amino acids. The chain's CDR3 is CASSLAQGQGPQHF. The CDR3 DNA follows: TGTGCCAGCAGCTTAGCGCAGGGACAAGGGCCCCAGCATTTT.

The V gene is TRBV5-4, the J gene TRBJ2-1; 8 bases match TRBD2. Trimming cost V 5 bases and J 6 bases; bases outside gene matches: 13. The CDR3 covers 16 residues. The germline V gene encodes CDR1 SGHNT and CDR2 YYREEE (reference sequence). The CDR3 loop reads CASSPGGRGFSNEQFF. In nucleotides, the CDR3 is TGTGCCAGCAGTCCGGGGGGGAGGGGTTTTAGCAATGAGCAGTTCTTC. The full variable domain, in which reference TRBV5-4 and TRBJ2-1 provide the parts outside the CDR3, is ETGVTQSPTHLIKTRGQQVTLRCSSQSGHNTVSWYQQALGQGPQFIFQYYREEENGRGNFPPRFSGLQFPNYSSELNVNALELDDSALYLCASSPGGRGFSNEQFFGPGTRLTVL.

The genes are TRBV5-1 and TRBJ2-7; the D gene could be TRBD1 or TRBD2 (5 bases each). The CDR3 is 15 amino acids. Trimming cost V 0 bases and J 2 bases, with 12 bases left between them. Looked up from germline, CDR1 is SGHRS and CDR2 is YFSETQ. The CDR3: CASSLGPGTTYEQYF. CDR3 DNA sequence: TGCGCCAGCAGCTTGGGACCAGGGACCACCTACGAGCAGTACTTC.

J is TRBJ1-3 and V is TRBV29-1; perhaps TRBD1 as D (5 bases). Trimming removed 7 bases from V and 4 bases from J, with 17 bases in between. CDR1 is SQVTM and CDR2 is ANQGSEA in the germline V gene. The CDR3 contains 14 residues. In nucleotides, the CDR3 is TGCAGCGCCTCACCCGGGACTTCGGGAAACACCATATATTTT. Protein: CSASPGTSGNTIYF.

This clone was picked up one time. As DNA, the CDR3 is TGCAGCGTTGGGTCCGGGAGCTACGAGCAGTACTTC. Residues: CSVGSGSYEQYF. The V gene is TRBV29-1, the J gene TRBJ2-7; D perhaps matches TRBD2 (6 bases). V lost 4 bases and J lost 3, with 10 bases in between. Germline loops: CDR1 SQVTM, CDR2 ANQGSEA. This CDR3 has 12 amino acids.